The 3 T cell receptor beta chains below were found in one sample sequenced in a study of blood T cell repertoires in COVID-19. Data came from immunoSEQ multiplex PCR; TCRdb stores just in-frame clones and leaves some out. The sample holds around 480,000 clones, around 87% seen once. Input material: PBMCs or T cells enriched from blood (not recorded which). These receptors were obtained from a woman under 30 who had recovered from COVID-19.

Regarding this clone: The sample carries other DNA sequences with the same CDR3. This rearrangement joins TRBV27 to TRBJ1-1, with TRBD1 matching 7 bases. Germline V gene sequence: CDR1 MNHEY, CDR2 SMNVEV (reference sequence). The junction had 2 bases not matched to a gene; V was cut back by 5 bases and J by 5 bases. The CDR3 totals 12 residues. For the CDR3, the DNA is TGTGCCAGCAGTGCAGGGGGGACTGAAGCTTTCTTT. It specifies CASSAGGTEAFF.

This clone has only a few counts. The J gene is TRBJ1-1, the V gene TRBV7-2; D remains ambiguous. CDR3 length: 15 residues. The V end lost 3 bases, the J end lost 1 base, and 12 bases lay between the germline ends. Germline values: CDR1 SGHTA, CDR2 FQGNSA. The CDR3 protein is CASSFPGGPNTEAFF. CDR3 coding DNA: TGTGCCAGCAGCTTCCCAGGTGGTCCGAACACTGAAGCTTTCTTT.

The table lists this clone with a count of one. This chain uses TRBV7-9 with TRBJ1-1; a possible D gene is TRBD1 (6 bases). CDR1 and CDR2 (germline): SEHNR, FQNEAQ (reference sequence). Deletions cut 6 bases from V and 7 bases from J, with 24 bases between. The CDR3 is made up of 16 amino acids. CDR3 sequence (DNA): TGTGCCAGCAGGTTACCTCGGACAGAGAAAAAAGATGAAGCTTTCTTT. Protein product: CASRLPRTEKKDEAFF.